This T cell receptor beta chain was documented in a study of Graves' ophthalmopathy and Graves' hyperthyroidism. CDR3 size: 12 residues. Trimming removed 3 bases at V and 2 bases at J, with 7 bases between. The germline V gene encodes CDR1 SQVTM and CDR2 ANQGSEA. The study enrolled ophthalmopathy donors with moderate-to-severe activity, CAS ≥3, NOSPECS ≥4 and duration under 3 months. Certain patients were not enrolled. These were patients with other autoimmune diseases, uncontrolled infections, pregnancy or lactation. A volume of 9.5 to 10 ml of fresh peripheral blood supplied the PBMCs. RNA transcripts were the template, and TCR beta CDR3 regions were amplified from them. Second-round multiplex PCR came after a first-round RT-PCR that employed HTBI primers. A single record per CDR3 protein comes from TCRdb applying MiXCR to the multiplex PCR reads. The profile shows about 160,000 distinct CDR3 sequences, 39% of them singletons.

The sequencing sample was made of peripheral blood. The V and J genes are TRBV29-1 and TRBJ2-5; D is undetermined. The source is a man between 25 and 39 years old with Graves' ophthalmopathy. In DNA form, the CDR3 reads TGCAGCGTTGATTGGCAGCAAGAGACCCAGTACTTC. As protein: CSVDWQQETQYF.